A single sample is the source of the 27 T cell receptor beta chains below, sequenced in a study of response to subunit inactivated influenza vaccine. MiXCR was run by TCRdb on the RT-PCR reads, yielding one entry per CDR3 protein. Found here are roughly 500,000 distinct CDR3 sequences, approximately 15% of them singletons; the top ten hold 3%. The sequencing here drew on CD4+ T cells sorted from PBMCs, taken 23 months after vaccination. The receptors here all came from a man in his fifties or sixties who received an inactivated influenza vaccine.

The chain employs TRBV29-1 and TRBJ1-1; D gene ambiguous. This CDR3 region has 13 residues. Trimming pared 4 bases from V and 10 bases from J, leaving 19 bases between. In germline, CDR1 is SQVTM, CDR2 ANQGSEA. Here the CDR3 DNA reads TGCAGCGTTGCGTTGCAGTTCGGAGCCGGAGCTTTCTTT. Its translation: CSVALQFGAGAFF. Full variable domain (outside the CDR3, taken from reference TRBV29-1 and TRBJ1-1): SAVISQKPSRDICQRGTSLTIQCQVDSQVTMMFWYRQQPGQSLTLIATANQGSEATYESGFVIDKFPISRPNLTFSTLTVSNMSPEDSSIYLCSVALQFGAGAFFGQGTRLTVV.

The chain carries TRBV7-8 and TRBJ1-1; D may be TRBD1 (5 bases). The CDR3 extends over 13 amino acids. The ends were cut back, 4 bases at V and 14 bases at J, with 20 bases in the middle. Looked up from germline, CDR1 is SGHVS and CDR2 is FQNEAQ. The CDR3 sequence is CASSSLRGSENFF. The CDR3 region has the DNA TGTGCCAGCAGCTCCCTGAGGGGCTCTGAAAACTTCTTT.

A few counts support this clonotype. The CDR3 is CSVAQRNTEAFF. The CDR3 DNA reads as TGCAGCGTCGCCCAGAGGAACACTGAAGCTTTCTTT. This chain connects TRBV29-1 to TRBJ1-1, with D unclear. This CDR3 has 12 amino acids. CDR1 is SQVTM, CDR2 ANQGSEA, per germline. The V end lost 6 bases, the J end lost 1 base, and 9 bases lay between the germline ends.

This clonotype was seen only a few times. The rearrangement links TRBV6-5 to TRBJ2-7; TRBD1 aligns across 7 bases. The length of the CDR3 is 12 residues. CDR1 MNHEY and CDR2 SVGAGI come from the germline V gene. V shed 8 bases and J 7 bases; nucleotides not matched to a gene: 8. The CDR3 DNA follows: TGTGCCAGCGGGCAGGGGGAGCAAGAGCAGTACTTC. Its translation is CASGQGEQEQYF.

This rearrangement joins TRBV24-1 to TRBJ2-1, with a possible D match to TRBD2 (6 bases). The CDR3 spans 16 residues. Between the trimmed V and J ends, which lost 3 bases and 0 bases, there was a span of 11 bases. From germline, CDR1 is KGHDR and CDR2 SFDVKD. Written as DNA, the CDR3 is TGTGCCACCAGTGATGTGGAGGGTAGCTCCTACAATGAGCAGTTCTTC. Translating gives CATSDVEGSSYNEQFF.

This clonotype was detected ten times or more. In DNA form, the CDR3 reads TGTGCCAGCTCACCCGGGACAGGCAGATCCGAAGCTTTCTTT. Translating gives CASSPGTGRSEAFF. V is TRBV18 and J is TRBJ1-1, with 8 bases aligning to TRBD1. CDR1 is KGHSH and CDR2 is LQKENI in the germline V gene. V was pared by 3 bases and J by 8 bases, with 8 bases of the junction left unmatched. The CDR3 consists of 14 residues.

This clonotype was picked up many times. V and J are TRBV5-5 and TRBJ2-2, with 7 bases identical to TRBD1. The CDR3 loop spans 14 amino acids. Germline CDR1 and CDR2: SGHKS and YYEKEE (reference sequence). Trimming took 0 bases from V and 7 from J; bases not matched to a gene: 3. In nucleotides, the CDR3 is TGTGCCAGCAGCTTGGACAGGGGAGACGGGGAGCTGTTTTTT. Its translation is CASSLDRGDGELFF.

The V and J genes are TRBV27 and TRBJ2-3, with 15 bases aligning to TRBD2. CDR1 and CDR2 (germline): MNHEY, SMNVEV (reference sequence). There are 19 residues in the CDR3. The V gene end was trimmed by 3 bases and the J gene end by 1 base; junction bases not matched to a gene: 8. The CDR3 nucleotides read TGTGCCAGCAGTTTTACGAGGACTAGCGGGAGGGAGGGCACAGATACGCAGTATTTT. Translating it yields CASSFTRTSGREGTDTQYF.

The chain couples TRBV7-2 to TRBJ2-6; possible D gene TRBD2, 5 bases. This CDR3 is 19 amino acids long. Trimming stripped 2 bases from V and 0 bases from J, with 17 bases between. Per germline, CDR1 SGHTA and CDR2 FQGNSA. CDR3 sequence reads: CASSLPAWGDTSGANVLTF. In DNA, the CDR3 is TGTGCCAGCAGCTTACCGGCCTGGGGAGACACCTCTGGGGCCAACGTCCTGACTTTC.

This clonotype was counted between two and nine times. The chain recombines TRBV11-2 with TRBJ2-5; 13 bases align to TRBD2. Germline assignment: CDR1 SGHAT and CDR2 FQNNGV. CDR3 size: 16 residues. Unmatched junction bases numbered 7, after V lost 5 bases and J lost 4 bases. CDR3 DNA: TGTGCCAGCAGCCGCAGACTAGCGGGGGGTCCAGAGACCCAGTACTTC. Translation: CASSRRLAGGPETQYF.

This clonotype was seen ten or more times. The chain carries TRBV5-6 and TRBJ2-1; tentative D call: TRBD2 (6 bases). The CDR3 totals 14 residues. V was shortened by 5 bases and J by 3 bases, with 12 bases between the two germline ends. CDR1 is SGHDT, CDR2 YYEEEE, per germline. The CDR3, as DNA: TGTGCCAGCAGTCTCTATAGCGGCTACAATGAGCAGTTCTTC. Translating it yields CASSLYSGYNEQFF.

V is TRBV5-1 and J is TRBJ2-3, with 9 bases aligning to TRBD1. Trimming at V came to 0 bases and at J to 4 bases, leaving 6 bases not matched to a gene. The CDR3 is 16 amino acids. CDR1 and CDR2 from the germline V gene are SGHRS and YFSETQ. DNA of the CDR3: TGCGCCAGCAGCTTGGCCAACAGGGGGCGAGCAGATACGCAGTATTTT. Protein sequence: CASSLANRGRADTQYF. The entire variable domain, with the rest obtained from reference TRBV5-1 and TRBJ2-3, is as follows: KAGVTQTPRYLIKTRGQQVTLSCSPISGHRSVSWYQQTPGQGLQFLFEYFSETQRNKGNFPGRFSGRQFSNSRSEMNVSTLELGDSALYLCASSLANRGRADTQYFGPGTRLTVL.

This clonotype was detected a few times. The CDR3, as DNA: TGTGCCAGCAGTTTAAATTGGCAGGGGAGTCAGCCCCAGCATTTT. It codes for CASSLNWQGSQPQHF. The chain uses TRBV12-3 or TRBV12-4 and TRBJ1-5; the D gene is possibly TRBD1 (6 bases). V shed 2 bases and J shed 6 bases, with 14 bases lying between them. CDR3 size: 15 residues.

This clonotype has just a few counts. The chain recombines TRBV29-1 with TRBJ1-1; maybe TRBD1 (5 bases). Trimming left V 5 bases short and J 1 base short, with 11 bases between. Germline V lookup: CDR1 SQVTM, CDR2 ANQGSEA. CDR3 length: 13 amino acids. The CDR3 protein is CSVREGPNTEAFF. Written as DNA, the CDR3 is TGCAGCGTTAGGGAGGGACCGAACACTGAAGCTTTCTTT.

This chain connects TRBV19 to TRBJ1-6, with 7 bases lining up with TRBD1. The V gene end was trimmed by 1 base and the J gene end by 7 bases; junction bases not matched to a gene: 4. The CDR3 is 15 residues long. The germline V gene has CDR1 LNHDA and CDR2 SQIVND (reference sequence). Here the CDR3 reads CASSIVGRGNSPLHF. Here the CDR3 DNA reads TGTGCCAGTAGTATAGTGGGCAGGGGGAATTCACCCCTCCACTTT.

The gene calls are TRBV29-1 and TRBJ2-5; TRBD2 matches 9 bases. CDR1 SQVTM and CDR2 ANQGSEA come from the germline V gene. There are 15 residues in the CDR3. J lost 7 bases, V lost 3 bases, and 12 bases had no gene match. The CDR3 DNA reads TGCAGCGTTGATTTGGCGGGAGGGCCATTTAGGACCCAGTACTTC. Its translation: CSVDLAGGPFRTQYF.

This chain uses TRBV27 with TRBJ1-5; 8 bases fit TRBD1. Germline CDR1 reads MNHEY; CDR2 reads SMNVEV (reference sequence). The V gene end was trimmed by 6 bases and the J gene end by 4 bases; junction bases not matched to a gene: 8. The CDR3 totals 15 residues. The CDR3, as DNA: TGTGCCAGCAGCTCTCGGACAGGGCCTAATCAGCCCCAGCATTTT. Translating it yields CASSSRTGPNQPQHF.

This clonotype was found a few times. The CDR3: CAISPGTSGRNEQFF. CDR3 bases: TGTGCCATCAGCCCCGGGACTAGCGGGAGGAATGAGCAGTTCTTC. The rearrangement joins TRBV10-3 to TRBJ2-1, with 15 bases fitting TRBD2. This CDR3 region has 15 residues. V trimming: 6 bases; J trimming: 7 bases; junction bases outside the gene matches: 4. CDR1 is ENHRY, CDR2 SYGVKD, per germline.

The chain uses TRBV25-1 and TRBJ2-5, with 11 positions matching TRBD2. In germline, CDR1 is MGHDK, CDR2 SYGVNS. The CDR3 runs to 14 residues. The J segment lost 9 bases and the V segment lost 3 bases, leaving 6 bases of the junction unmatched. This CDR3 is CASSDPISGRAQYF. The CDR3 bases are TGTGCCAGCAGTGACCCGATTAGCGGGAGGGCCCAGTACTTC.

The sample holds a few counts of this clonotype. The chain couples TRBV28 to TRBJ2-7; D might be TRBD2 (6 bases). Germline V lookup: CDR1 MDHEN, CDR2 SYDVKM. The CDR3 runs 14 residues. The V end was cut by 4 bases, the J end by 1 base, with 11 bases between. This CDR3 is CASSWSGQSYEQYF. DNA for the CDR3: TGTGCCAGCAGTTGGAGCGGGCAGTCCTACGAGCAGTACTTC.

The chain carries TRBV12-3 or TRBV12-4 and TRBJ1-1; D is possibly TRBD1 (6 bases). With 2 bases removed from V and 3 bases from J, the gap between germline ends came to 10 bases. The CDR3 covers 14 residues. CDR3 DNA sequence: TGTGCCAGCAGTTTAAGGGGGGACTACACTGAAGCTTTCTTT. Translating gives CASSLRGDYTEAFF.

In this sample, this clonotype turned up a few times. The chain employs TRBV11-2 and TRBJ1-1, with a tentative D call TRBD1 (6 bases). The CDR3 is 21 amino acids. Trimming left V 0 bases short and J 0 bases short, with 26 bases between. CDR1 is SGHAT and CDR2 is FQNNGV in the germline V gene. The CDR3 region has the DNA TGTGCCAGCAGCTTAGATACTTCCCTAGGACAGACATTTATACTGAACACTGAAGCTTTCTTT. Protein: CASSLDTSLGQTFILNTEAFF.

The genes are TRBV20-1 and TRBJ2-7; maybe TRBD1 (6 bases). The CDR3 covers 15 residues. Germline V gene sequence: CDR1 DFQATT, CDR2 SNEGSKA (reference sequence). Trimming took 0 bases from V and 3 from J, leaving 15 bases between them. The CDR3 loop reads CSARDSALGGYEQYF. CDR3 coding DNA: TGCAGTGCTAGAGATTCTGCACTAGGGGGCTACGAGCAGTACTTC.

CDR3 DNA sequence: TGCAGTGCTAGCCCAAGACAGGGCAGCAATGAGCAGTTCTTC. Encoded protein: CSASPRQGSNEQFF. The V call is TRBV20-1, the J call TRBJ2-1; 7 nucleotides match TRBD1. This CDR3 region has 14 residues. V was clipped by 3 bases and J by 6 bases; unmatched bases: 8. Germline-derived CDR1 and CDR2 are DFQATT and SNEGSKA (reference sequence).

The CDR3 coding sequence is TGTGCCAGCAGATCGACGGGAACTAGCACAGATACGCAGTATTTT. It codes for CASRSTGTSTDTQYF. The rearrangement uses TRBV7-8 and TRBJ2-3, with D perhaps TRBD2 (5 bases). CDR1 and CDR2 (germline): SGHVS, FQNEAQ. Trimming stripped 6 bases from V and 0 bases from J, with 13 bases between. CDR3 size: 15 residues.

The J gene is TRBJ2-7, the V gene TRBV20-1, with 9 nucleotides matching TRBD2. V shed 2 bases and J 5 bases; nucleotides not matched to a gene: 7. The V gene's germline CDR1 is DFQATT and CDR2 SNEGSKA (reference sequence). The CDR3 extends over 14 amino acids. DNA of the CDR3: TGCAGTGCTAGACCCGGGACTAGCACCCACGAGCAGTACTTC. Translated, it gives CSARPGTSTHEQYF.

This clonotype was detected a few times. The chain joins TRBV2 to TRBJ2-1, with D possibly TRBD2 on 6 matching bases. Trimming removed 6 bases from V and 4 bases from J, with 19 bases in between. The CDR3 contains 16 residues. The germline CDR1 and CDR2 sequences are SNHLY and FYNNEI. The CDR3 sequence is CASRGLPGLLYNEQFF. The CDR3 DNA follows: TGTGCCAGCAGGGGTTTACCGGGACTTTTATACAATGAGCAGTTCTTC. Complete variable domain (other parts from reference TRBV2 and TRBJ2-1): EPEVTQTPSHQVTQMGQEVILRCVPISNHLYFYWYRQILGQKVEFLVSFYNNEISEKSEIFDDQFSVERPDGSNFTLKIRSTKLEDSAMYFCASRGLPGLLYNEQFFGPGTRLTVL.